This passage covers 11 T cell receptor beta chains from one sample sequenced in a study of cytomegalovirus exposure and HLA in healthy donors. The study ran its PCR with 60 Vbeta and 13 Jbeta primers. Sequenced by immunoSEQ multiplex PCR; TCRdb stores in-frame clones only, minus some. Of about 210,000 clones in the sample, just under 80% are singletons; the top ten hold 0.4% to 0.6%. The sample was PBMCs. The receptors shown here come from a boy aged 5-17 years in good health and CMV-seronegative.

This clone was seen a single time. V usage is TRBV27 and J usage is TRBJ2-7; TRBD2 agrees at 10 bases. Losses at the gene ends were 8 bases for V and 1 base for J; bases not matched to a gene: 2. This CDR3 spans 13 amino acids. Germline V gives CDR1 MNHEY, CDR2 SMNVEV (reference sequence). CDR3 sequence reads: CASGLAASYEQYF. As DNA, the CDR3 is TGTGCCAGCGGACTAGCGGCATCCTACGAGCAGTACTTC.

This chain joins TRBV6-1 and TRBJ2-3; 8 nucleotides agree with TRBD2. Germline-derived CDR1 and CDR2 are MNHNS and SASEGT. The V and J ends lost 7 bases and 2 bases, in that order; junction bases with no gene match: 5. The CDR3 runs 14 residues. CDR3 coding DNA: TGTGCCAGCACTCCAGCGGGGGCCACAGATACGCAGTATTTT. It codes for CASTPAGATDTQYF.

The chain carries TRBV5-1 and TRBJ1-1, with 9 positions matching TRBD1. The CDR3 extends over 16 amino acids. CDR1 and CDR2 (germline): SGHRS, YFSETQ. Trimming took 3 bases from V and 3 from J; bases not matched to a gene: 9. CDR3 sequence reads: CASSSGGQGGYTEAFF. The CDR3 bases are TGCGCCAGCAGCTCGGGGGGACAGGGCGGATACACTGAAGCTTTCTTT.

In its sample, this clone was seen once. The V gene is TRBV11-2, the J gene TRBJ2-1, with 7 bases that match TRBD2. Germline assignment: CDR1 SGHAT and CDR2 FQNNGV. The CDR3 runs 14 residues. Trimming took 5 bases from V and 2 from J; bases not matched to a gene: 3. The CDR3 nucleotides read TGTGCCAGCAGCCCAGGACTAGCCTACAATGAGCAGTTCTTC. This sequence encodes CASSPGLAYNEQFF. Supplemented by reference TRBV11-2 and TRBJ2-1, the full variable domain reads EAGVAQSPRYKIIEKRQSVAFWCNPISGHATLYWYQQILGQGPKLLIQFQNNGVVDDSQLPKDRFSAERLKGVDSTLKIQPAKLEDSAVYLCASSPGLAYNEQFFGPGTRLTVL.

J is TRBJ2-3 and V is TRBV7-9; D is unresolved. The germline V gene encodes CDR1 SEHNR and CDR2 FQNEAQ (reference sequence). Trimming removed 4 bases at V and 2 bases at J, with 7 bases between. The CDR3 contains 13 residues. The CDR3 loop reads CASSSEYTDTQYF. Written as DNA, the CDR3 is TGTGCCAGCAGCTCCGAGTACACAGATACGCAGTATTTT.

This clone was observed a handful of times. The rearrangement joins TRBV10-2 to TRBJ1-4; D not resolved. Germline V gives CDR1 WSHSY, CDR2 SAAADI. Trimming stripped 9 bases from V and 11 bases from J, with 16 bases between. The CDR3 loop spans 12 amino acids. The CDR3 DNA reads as TGCGCCAGTGAAGGGAGGGATAGGAAACTGTTTTTT. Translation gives CASEGRDRKLFF.

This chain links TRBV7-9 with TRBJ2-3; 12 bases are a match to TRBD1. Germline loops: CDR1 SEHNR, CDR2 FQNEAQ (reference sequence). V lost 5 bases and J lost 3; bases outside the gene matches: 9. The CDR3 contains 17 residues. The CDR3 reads CASSRFLGQGATDTQYF. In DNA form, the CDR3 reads TGTGCCAGCAGCCGTTTTTTGGGACAGGGGGCAACAGATACGCAGTATTTT.

The CDR3 DNA sequence: TGTGCCAGCAGTGATCTCGACAGTCGTATGAACACTGAAGCTTTCTTT. Protein sequence: CASSDLDSRMNTEAFF. The chain recombines TRBV6-1 with TRBJ1-1; D is possibly TRBD1 (5 bases). The germline V and J ends were trimmed by 3 bases and 0 bases, with 14 bases remaining between them. This CDR3 has 16 residues. Per the germline V gene, CDR1 is MNHNS and CDR2 is SASEGT.

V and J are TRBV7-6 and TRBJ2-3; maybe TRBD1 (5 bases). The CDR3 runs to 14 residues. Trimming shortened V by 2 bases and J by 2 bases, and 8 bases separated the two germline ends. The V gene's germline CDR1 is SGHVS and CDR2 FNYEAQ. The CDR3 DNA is TGTGCCAGCAGCTTATTGGGGCACACAGATACGCAGTATTTT. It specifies CASSLLGHTDTQYF.

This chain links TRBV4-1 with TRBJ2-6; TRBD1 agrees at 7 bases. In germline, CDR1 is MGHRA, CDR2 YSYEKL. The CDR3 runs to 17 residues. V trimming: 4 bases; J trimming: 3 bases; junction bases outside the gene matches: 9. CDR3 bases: TGCGCCAGCAGCCCAACGACAGGGTGGAATGGGGCCAACGTCCTGACTTTC. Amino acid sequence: CASSPTTGWNGANVLTF.

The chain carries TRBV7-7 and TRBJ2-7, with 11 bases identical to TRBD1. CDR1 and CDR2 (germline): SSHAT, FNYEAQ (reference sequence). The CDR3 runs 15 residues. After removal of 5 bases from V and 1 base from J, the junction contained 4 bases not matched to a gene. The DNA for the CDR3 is TGTGCCAGCAGCACCGGACAGGGGGCATCCTACGAGCAGTACTTC. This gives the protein CASSTGQGASYEQYF.